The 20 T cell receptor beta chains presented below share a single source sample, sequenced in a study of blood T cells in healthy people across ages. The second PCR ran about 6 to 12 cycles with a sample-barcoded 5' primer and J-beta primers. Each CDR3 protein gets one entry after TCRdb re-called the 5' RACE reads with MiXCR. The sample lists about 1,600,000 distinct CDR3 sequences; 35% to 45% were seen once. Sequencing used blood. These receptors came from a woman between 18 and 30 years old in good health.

The CDR3 region is CASSLFTSGGPGGNEQFF. For the CDR3, the DNA is TGTGCCAGCAGTTTATTTACTAGCGGGGGTCCCGGGGGGAATGAGCAGTTCTTC. The V and J genes are TRBV27 and TRBJ2-1; 11 positions match TRBD2. The CDR3 covers 18 residues. After removal of 1 base from V and 7 bases from J, the junction contained 12 bases not matched to a gene. Germline V lookup: CDR1 MNHEY, CDR2 SMNVEV (reference sequence).

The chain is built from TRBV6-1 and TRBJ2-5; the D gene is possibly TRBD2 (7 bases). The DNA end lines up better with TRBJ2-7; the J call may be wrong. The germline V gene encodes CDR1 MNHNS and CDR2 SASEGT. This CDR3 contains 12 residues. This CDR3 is CASHFGGREQYF. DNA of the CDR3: TGTGCCAGCCACTTCGGGGGGCGCGAGCAGTACTTC.

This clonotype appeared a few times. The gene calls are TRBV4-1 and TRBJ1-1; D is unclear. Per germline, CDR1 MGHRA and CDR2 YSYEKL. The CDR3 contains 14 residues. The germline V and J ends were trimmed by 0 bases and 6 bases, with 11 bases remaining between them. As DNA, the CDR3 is TGCGCCAGCAGCCAAGATCCTCTAATTCCTGAAGCTTTCTTT. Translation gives CASSQDPLIPEAFF.

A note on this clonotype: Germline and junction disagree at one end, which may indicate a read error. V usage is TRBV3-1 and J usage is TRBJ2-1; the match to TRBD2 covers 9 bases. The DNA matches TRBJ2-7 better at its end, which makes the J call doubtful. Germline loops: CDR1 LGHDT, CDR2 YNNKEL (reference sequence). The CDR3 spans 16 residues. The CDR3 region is CASSQALAGHSNEQYF. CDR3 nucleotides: TGTGCCAGCAGCCAAGCCCTAGCGGGACACTCCAACGAGCAGTACTTC.

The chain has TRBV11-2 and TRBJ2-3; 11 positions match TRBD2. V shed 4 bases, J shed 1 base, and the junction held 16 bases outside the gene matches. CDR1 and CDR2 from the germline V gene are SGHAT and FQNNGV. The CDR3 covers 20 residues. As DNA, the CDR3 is TGTGCCAGCAGCTCGGGACTAGCGGCCGGATTTGTGATGGGCACAGATACGCAGTATTTT. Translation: CASSSGLAAGFVMGTDTQYF.

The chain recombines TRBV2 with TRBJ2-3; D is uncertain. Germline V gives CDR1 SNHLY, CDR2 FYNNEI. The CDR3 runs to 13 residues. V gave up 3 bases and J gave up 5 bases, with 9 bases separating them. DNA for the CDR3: TGTGCCAGCAGTGACATGTTGTTAGATACGCAGTATTTT. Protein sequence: CASSDMLLDTQYF.

The CDR3 spells CSARDPRGLGYEQYF. DNA of the CDR3: TGCAGTGCTAGAGATCCCAGGGGGCTCGGGTACGAGCAGTACTTC. This chain joins TRBV20-1 and TRBJ2-7, with TRBD1 matching 8 bases. Germline assignment: CDR1 DFQATT and CDR2 SNEGSKA (reference sequence). This CDR3 is built from 15 residues. Losses at the gene ends were 0 bases for V and 4 bases for J; bases not matched to a gene: 8.

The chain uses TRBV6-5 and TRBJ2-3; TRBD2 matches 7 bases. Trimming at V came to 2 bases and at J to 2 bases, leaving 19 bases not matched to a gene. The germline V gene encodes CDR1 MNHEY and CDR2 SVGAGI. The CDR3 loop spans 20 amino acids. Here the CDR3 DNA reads TGTGCCAGCAGTTACCCCGGGTGGGCGGGAGAGGGCCGGTACACAGATACGCAGTATTTT. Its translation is CASSYPGWAGEGRYTDTQYF.

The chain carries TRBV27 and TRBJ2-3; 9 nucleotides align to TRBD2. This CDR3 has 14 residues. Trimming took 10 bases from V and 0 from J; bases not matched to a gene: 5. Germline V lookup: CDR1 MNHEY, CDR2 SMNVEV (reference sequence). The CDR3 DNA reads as TGTGCCACCGCGGGACTAGCAAGCACAGATACGCAGTATTTT. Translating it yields CATAGLASTDTQYF.

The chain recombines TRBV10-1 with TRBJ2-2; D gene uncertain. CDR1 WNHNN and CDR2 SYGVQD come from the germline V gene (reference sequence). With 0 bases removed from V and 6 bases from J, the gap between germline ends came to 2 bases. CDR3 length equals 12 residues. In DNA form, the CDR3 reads TGCGCCAGCAGTGAGTCGGCCGGGGAGCTGTTTTTT. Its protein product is CASSESAGELFF.

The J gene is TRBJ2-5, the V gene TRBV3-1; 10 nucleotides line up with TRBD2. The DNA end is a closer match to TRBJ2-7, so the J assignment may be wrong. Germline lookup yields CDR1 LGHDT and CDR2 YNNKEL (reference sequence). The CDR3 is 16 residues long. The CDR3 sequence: CASRPRPGLANYEQYF. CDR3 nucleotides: TGTGCCAGCAGACCGCGGCCGGGACTAGCGAACTACGAGCAGTACTTC.

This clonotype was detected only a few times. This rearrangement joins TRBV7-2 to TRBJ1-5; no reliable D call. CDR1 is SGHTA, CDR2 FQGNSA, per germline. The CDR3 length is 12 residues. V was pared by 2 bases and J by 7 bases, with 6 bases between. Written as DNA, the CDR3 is TGTGCCAGCAGCTTACAGAGCCAGCCCCAGCATTTT. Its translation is CASSLQSQPQHF. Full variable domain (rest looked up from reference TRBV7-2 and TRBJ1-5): GAGVSQSPSNKVTEKGKDVELRCDPISGHTALYWYRQSLGQGLEFLIYFQGNSAPDKSGLPSDRFSAERTGGSVSTLTIQRTQQEDSAVYLCASSLQSQPQHFGDGTRLSIL.

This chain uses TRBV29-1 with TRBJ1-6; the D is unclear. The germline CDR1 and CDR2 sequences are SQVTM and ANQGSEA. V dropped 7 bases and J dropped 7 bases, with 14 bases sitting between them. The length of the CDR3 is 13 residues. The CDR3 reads CSARAEENSPLHF. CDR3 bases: TGCAGCGCCCGGGCAGAAGAAAATTCACCCCTCCACTTT.

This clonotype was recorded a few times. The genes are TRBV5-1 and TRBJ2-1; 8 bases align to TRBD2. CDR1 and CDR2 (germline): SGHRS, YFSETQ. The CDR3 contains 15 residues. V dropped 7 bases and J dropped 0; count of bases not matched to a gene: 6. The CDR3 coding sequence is TGCGCCAGCGCCGGGGGGGGCCTCTCCTACAATGAGCAGTTCTTC. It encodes CASAGGGLSYNEQFF.

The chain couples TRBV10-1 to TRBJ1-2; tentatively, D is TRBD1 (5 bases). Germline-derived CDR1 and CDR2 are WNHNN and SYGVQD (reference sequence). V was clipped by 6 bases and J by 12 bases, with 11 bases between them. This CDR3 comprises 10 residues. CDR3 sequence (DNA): TGCGCCAGCAGCGGGACCGCGGACACCTTC. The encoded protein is CASSGTADTF.

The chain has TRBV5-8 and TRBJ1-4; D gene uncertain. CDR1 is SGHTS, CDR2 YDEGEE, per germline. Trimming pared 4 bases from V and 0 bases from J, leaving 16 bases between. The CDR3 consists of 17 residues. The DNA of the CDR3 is TGTGCCAGCAGCGACGGACGGAAGCCTGCAACTAATGAAAAACTGTTTTTT. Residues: CASSDGRKPATNEKLFF. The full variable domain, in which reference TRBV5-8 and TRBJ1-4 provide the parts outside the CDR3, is EAGVTQSPTHLIKTRGQQATLRCSPISGHTSVYWYQQALGLGLQFLLWYDEGEERNRGNFPPRFSGRQFPNYSSELNVNALELEDSALYLCASSDGRKPATNEKLFFGSGTQLSVL.

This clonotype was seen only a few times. DNA for the CDR3: TGTGCCAGCAGTTTATACCGGGCGAACACTGAAGCTTTCTTT. Translated: CASSLYRANTEAFF. V usage is TRBV27 and J usage is TRBJ1-1; no clear D gene. The CDR3 runs to 14 residues. The germline CDR1 and CDR2 sequences are MNHEY and SMNVEV (reference sequence). The V end was cut by 1 base, the J end by 1 base, with 7 bases between.

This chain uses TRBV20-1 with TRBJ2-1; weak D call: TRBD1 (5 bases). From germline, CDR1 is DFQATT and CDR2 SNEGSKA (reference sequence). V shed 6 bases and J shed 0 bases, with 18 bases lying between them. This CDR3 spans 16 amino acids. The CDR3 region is CSALSTDSSSYNEQFF. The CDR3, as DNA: TGCAGTGCCCTCTCGACAGATTCGAGCTCCTACAATGAGCAGTTCTTC.

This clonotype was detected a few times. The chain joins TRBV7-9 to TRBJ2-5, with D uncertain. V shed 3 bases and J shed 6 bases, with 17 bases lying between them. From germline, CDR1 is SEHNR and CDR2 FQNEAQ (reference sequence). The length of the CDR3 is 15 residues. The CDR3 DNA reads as TGTGCCAGCAGCTTCCGAGGCCTAGGAGTTCAGACCCAGTACTTC. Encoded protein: CASSFRGLGVQTQYF.

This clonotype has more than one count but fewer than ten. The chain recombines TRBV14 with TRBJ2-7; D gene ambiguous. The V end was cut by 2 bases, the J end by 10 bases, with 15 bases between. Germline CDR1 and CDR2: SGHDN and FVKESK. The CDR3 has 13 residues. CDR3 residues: CASSQLEQTSQYF. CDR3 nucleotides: TGTGCCAGCAGCCAATTGGAACAGACAAGTCAGTACTTC.